These 5 T cell receptor beta chains were sequenced from one sample in a study of T cell responses to AZD1222 COVID-19 vaccine. Assay used: immunoSEQ multiplex PCR; TCRdb lists only in-frame clones, some missing. The data contain about 150,000 clones, 80% to 90% of them singletons. This material consisted of peripheral blood, taken on day 0 of AZD1222 vaccination. These receptors were taken from an adult in good health.

The chain has TRBV28 and TRBJ2-7, with no clear D. The CDR3 runs 11 residues. Trimming shortened V by 6 bases and J by 4 bases, and 7 bases separated the two germline ends. Germline values: CDR1 MDHEN, CDR2 SYDVKM. The CDR3 here is CASSDGYEQYF. CDR3 bases: TGTGCCAGCAGCGACGGTTACGAGCAGTACTTC. Based on the CDR3 plus reference TRBV28 and TRBJ2-7, the full variable domain is DVKVTQSSRYLVKRTGEKVFLECVQDMDHENMFWYRQDPGLGLRLIYFSYDVKMKEKGDIPEGYSVSREKKERFSLILESASTNQTSMYLCASSDGYEQYFGPGTRLTVT.

The CDR3 coding sequence is TGTGCCAGTAGCGGGACAGGGGGGACAGAACAGCCCCAGCATTTT. Protein: CASSGTGGTEQPQHF. The chain has TRBV19 and TRBJ1-5; 11 nucleotides align to TRBD1. J lost 7 bases, V lost 6 bases, and 8 bases had no gene match. The germline V gene encodes CDR1 LNHDA and CDR2 SQIVND (reference sequence). This CDR3 is 15 amino acids long.

This clone was counted between two and nine times. DNA for the CDR3: TGTGCCATCAGTGAGCCACGAATGAACACTGAAGCTTTCTTT. Amino acid sequence: CAISEPRMNTEAFF. The V and J genes are TRBV10-3 and TRBJ1-1; D ambiguous. The V end was cut by 2 bases, the J end by 0 bases, with 7 bases between. CDR1 and CDR2 (germline): ENHRY, SYGVKD. The CDR3 has 14 residues.

The V call is TRBV28, the J call TRBJ2-1; TRBD2 matches 10 bases. CDR1 MDHEN and CDR2 SYDVKM come from the germline V gene. CDR3 size: 18 residues. After removal of 1 base from V and 0 bases from J, the junction contained 6 bases not matched to a gene. The CDR3 is CASSLFLAGVSSYNEQFF. In DNA form, the CDR3 reads TGTGCCAGCAGTTTATTTCTAGCGGGAGTATCCTCCTACAATGAGCAGTTCTTC.

This chain uses TRBV11-2 with TRBJ2-7; possible D gene TRBD2, 5 bases. V lost 5 bases, J lost 3 bases, and 8 bases lay in between. This CDR3 has 12 residues. Germline loops: CDR1 SGHAT, CDR2 FQNNGV. This CDR3 reads CASSRRGYEQYF. The CDR3 DNA reads as TGTGCCAGCAGCCGTCGGGGCTACGAGCAGTACTTC.